The entry that follows covers one T cell receptor beta chain sequence. The entry originates in a study of blood T cell repertoires in COVID-19. Clones were read by immunoSEQ multiplex PCR, and TCRdb kept only the in-frame ones, dropping some. The sample records some 320,000 clones, around 84% being singletons. Trimming cost V 7 bases and J 6 bases, with 15 bases left between them. This CDR3 is built from 12 residues. In germline, CDR1 is GTSNPN, CDR2 SVGIG (reference sequence). Sequenced material: PBMCs or T cells enriched from blood (not recorded which). The chain is built from TRBV30 and TRBJ1-2; perhaps TRBD1 as D (6 bases). The sequence was collected from a woman in her twenties or thirties who had been exposed to COVID-19. CDR3 sequence reads: CASLRGLNGYTF. CDR3 bases: TGTGCCTCTCTCAGGGGTCTGAATGGCTACACCTTC. The full variable domain, completed using reference TRBV30 and TRBJ1-2, is SQTIHQWPATLVQPVGSPLSLECTVEGTSNPNLYWYRQAAGRGLQLLFYSVGIGQISSEVPQNLSASRPQDRQFILSSKKLLLSDSGFYLCASLRGLNGYTFGSGTRLTVV.